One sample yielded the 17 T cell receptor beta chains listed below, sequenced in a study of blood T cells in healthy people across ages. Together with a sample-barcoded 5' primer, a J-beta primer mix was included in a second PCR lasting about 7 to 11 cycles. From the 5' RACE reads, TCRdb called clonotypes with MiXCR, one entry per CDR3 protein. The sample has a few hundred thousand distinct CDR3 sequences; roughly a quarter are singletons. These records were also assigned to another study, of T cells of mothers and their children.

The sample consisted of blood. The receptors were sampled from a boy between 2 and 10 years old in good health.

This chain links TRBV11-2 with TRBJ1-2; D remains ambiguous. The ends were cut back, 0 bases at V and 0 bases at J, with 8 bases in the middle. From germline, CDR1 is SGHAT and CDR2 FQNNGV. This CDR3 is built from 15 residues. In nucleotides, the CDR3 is TGTGCCAGCAGCTTAGAAGGTGCTCCTAACTATGGCTACACCTTC. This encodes CASSLEGAPNYGYTF.

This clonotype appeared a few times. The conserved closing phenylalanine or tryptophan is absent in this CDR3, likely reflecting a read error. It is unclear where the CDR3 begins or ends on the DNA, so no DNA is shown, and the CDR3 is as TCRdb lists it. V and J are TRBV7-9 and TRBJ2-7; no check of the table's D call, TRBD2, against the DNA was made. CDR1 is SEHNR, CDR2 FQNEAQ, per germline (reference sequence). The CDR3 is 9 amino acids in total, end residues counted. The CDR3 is CASSMTVPP.

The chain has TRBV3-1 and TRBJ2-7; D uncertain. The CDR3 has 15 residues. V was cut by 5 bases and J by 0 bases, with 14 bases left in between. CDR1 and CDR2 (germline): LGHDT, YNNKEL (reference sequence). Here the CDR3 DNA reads TGTGCCAGCAGCGTCAGTTACGGCAGCTCCTACGAGCAGTACTTC. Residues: CASSVSYGSSYEQYF.

Here the CDR3 reads CSARPGTGQYTQYF. The DNA for the CDR3 is TGCAGTGCTAGGCCCGGGACAGGGCAATATACGCAGTATTTT. The genes are TRBV20-1 and TRBJ2-3, with TRBD1 matching 9 bases. Germline V lookup: CDR1 DFQATT, CDR2 SNEGSKA (reference sequence). The CDR3 loop spans 14 amino acids. The trim removed 3 bases at V and 7 bases at J, leaving 8 bases unmatched.

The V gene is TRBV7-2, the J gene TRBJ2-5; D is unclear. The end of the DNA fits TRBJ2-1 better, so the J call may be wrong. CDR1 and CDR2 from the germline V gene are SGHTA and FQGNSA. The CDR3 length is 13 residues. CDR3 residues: CASSVQSYNEQFF. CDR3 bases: TGTGCCAGCAGCGTACAGTCTTACAATGAGCAGTTCTTC.

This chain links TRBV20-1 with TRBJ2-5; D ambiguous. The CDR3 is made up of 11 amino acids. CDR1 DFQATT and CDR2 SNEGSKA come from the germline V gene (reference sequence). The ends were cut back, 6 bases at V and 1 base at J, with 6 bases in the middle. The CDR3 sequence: CSALFQETQYF. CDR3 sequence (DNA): TGCAGTGCCCTGTTCCAAGAGACCCAGTACTTC.

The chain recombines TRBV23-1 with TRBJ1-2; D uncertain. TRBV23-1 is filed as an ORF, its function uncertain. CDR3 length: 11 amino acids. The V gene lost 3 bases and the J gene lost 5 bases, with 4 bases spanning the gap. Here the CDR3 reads CASSHPYGYTF. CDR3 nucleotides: TGCGCCAGCAGTCACCCGTATGGCTACACCTTC.

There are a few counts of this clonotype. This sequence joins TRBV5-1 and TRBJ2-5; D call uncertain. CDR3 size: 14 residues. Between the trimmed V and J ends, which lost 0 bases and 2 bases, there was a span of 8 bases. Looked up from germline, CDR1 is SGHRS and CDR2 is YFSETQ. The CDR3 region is CASSLDVSQETQYF. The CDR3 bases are TGCGCCAGCAGCTTGGACGTGTCACAAGAGACCCAGTACTTC.

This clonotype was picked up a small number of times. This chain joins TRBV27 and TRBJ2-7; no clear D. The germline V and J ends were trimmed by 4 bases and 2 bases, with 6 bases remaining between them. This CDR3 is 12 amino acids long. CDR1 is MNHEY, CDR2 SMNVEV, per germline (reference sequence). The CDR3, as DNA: TGTGCCAGCAGTTCACGTACCTACGAGCAGTACTTC. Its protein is CASSSRTYEQYF.

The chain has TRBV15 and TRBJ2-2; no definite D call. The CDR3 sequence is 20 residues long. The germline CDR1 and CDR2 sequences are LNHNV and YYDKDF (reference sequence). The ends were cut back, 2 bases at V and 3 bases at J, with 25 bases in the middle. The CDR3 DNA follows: TGTGCCACCAGCAGACCTCACTGGGCTCCCCCTAGGTGGGACACCGGGGAGCTGTTTTTT. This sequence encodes CATSRPHWAPPRWDTGELFF.

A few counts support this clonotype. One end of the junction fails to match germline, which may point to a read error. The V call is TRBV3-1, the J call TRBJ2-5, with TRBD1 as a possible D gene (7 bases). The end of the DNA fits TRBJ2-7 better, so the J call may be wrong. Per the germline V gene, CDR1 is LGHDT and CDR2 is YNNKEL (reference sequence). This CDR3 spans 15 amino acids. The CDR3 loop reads CASRGGTEVSCEQYF. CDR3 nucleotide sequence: TGTGCCAGCAGGGGCGGGACAGAGGTATCCTGCGAGCAGTACTTC.

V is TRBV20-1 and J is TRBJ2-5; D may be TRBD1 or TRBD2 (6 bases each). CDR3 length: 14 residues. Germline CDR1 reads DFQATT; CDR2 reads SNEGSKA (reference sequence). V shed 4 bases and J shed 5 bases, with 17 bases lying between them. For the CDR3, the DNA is TGCAGTGCTATGACGGGGGCGCTTTCTGAGACCCAGTACTTC. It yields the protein CSAMTGALSETQYF.

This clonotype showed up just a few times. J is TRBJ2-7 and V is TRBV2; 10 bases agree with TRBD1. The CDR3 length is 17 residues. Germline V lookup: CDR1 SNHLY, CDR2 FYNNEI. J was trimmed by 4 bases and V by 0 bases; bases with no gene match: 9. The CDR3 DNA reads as TGTGCCAGCAGTGAAGCCGTAGGACAGGGGGATCCATACGAGCAGTACTTC. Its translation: CASSEAVGQGDPYEQYF.

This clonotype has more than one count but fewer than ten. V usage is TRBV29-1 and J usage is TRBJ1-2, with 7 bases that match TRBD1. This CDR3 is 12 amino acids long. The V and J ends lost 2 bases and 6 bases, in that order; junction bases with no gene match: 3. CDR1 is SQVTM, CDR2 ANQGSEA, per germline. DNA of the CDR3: TGCAGCGTTGAAACAGGGGTGCATGGCTACACCTTC. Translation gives CSVETGVHGYTF.

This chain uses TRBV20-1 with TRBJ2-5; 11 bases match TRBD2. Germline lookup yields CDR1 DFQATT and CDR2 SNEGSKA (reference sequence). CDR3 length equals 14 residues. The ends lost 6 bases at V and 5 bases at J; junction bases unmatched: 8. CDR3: CSAWTSGFGETQYF. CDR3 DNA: TGCAGTGCCTGGACTAGCGGGTTTGGGGAGACCCAGTACTTC.

DNA for the CDR3: TGTGCCAGCAACCTACCCGGGGCAAGCTCCTACAATGAGCAGTTCTTC. Translating it yields CASNLPGASSYNEQFF. The genes are TRBV11-2 and TRBJ2-1, with D possibly being TRBD1 or TRBD2 (5 bases each). CDR1 is SGHAT and CDR2 is FQNNGV in the germline V gene. There are 16 residues in the CDR3. With 7 bases removed from V and 0 bases from J, the gap between germline ends came to 16 bases.

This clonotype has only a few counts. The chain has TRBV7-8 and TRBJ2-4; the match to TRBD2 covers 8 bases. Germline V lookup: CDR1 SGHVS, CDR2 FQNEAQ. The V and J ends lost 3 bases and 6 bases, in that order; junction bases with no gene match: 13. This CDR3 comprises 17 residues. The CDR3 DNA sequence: TGTGCCAGCAGCTTTATAGCGGGACGGACCCAACGAAACATTCAGTACTTC. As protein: CASSFIAGRTQRNIQYF.